The 2 T cell receptor beta chains below were found in one sample sequenced in a study of blood T cell repertoires in COVID-19. Generated by immunoSEQ multiplex PCR, the TCRdb table keeps only in-frame clones and is missing some. The repertoire holds tens of thousands of clones, with 75% to 90% as singletons. Sequenced: peripheral blood. These receptors came from a human donor in a cohort sampled during active COVID-19.

Only one count was recorded for this clone. V usage is TRBV18 and J usage is TRBJ2-5, with 9 bases identical to TRBD1. In germline, CDR1 is KGHSH, CDR2 LQKENI. The junction had 7 bases not matched to a gene; V was cut back by 3 bases and J by 2 bases. The length of the CDR3 is 16 residues. CDR3 nucleotides: TGTGCCAGCTCACCCCGGGCACAGGGGGCGCAAGAGACCCAGTACTTC. It yields the protein CASSPRAQGAQETQYF.

V is TRBV7-9 and J is TRBJ2-1, with a weak D call TRBD1 (5 bases). V was pared by 4 bases and J by 0 bases, with 13 bases between. Germline V CDR1 and CDR2: SEHNR, FQNEAQ (reference sequence). The CDR3 consists of 16 residues. The CDR3 loop reads CASSSPQGYSYNEQFF. The CDR3 DNA sequence: TGTGCCAGCAGCTCCCCTCAGGGATACTCCTACAATGAGCAGTTCTTC. The whole variable domain, filled in from reference TRBV7-9 and TRBJ2-1, reads DTGVSQNPRHKITKRGQNVTFRCDPISEHNRLYWYRQTLGQGPEFLTYFQNEAQLEKSRLLSDRFSAERPKGSFSTLEIQRTEQGDSAMYLCASSSPQGYSYNEQFFGPGTRLTVL.